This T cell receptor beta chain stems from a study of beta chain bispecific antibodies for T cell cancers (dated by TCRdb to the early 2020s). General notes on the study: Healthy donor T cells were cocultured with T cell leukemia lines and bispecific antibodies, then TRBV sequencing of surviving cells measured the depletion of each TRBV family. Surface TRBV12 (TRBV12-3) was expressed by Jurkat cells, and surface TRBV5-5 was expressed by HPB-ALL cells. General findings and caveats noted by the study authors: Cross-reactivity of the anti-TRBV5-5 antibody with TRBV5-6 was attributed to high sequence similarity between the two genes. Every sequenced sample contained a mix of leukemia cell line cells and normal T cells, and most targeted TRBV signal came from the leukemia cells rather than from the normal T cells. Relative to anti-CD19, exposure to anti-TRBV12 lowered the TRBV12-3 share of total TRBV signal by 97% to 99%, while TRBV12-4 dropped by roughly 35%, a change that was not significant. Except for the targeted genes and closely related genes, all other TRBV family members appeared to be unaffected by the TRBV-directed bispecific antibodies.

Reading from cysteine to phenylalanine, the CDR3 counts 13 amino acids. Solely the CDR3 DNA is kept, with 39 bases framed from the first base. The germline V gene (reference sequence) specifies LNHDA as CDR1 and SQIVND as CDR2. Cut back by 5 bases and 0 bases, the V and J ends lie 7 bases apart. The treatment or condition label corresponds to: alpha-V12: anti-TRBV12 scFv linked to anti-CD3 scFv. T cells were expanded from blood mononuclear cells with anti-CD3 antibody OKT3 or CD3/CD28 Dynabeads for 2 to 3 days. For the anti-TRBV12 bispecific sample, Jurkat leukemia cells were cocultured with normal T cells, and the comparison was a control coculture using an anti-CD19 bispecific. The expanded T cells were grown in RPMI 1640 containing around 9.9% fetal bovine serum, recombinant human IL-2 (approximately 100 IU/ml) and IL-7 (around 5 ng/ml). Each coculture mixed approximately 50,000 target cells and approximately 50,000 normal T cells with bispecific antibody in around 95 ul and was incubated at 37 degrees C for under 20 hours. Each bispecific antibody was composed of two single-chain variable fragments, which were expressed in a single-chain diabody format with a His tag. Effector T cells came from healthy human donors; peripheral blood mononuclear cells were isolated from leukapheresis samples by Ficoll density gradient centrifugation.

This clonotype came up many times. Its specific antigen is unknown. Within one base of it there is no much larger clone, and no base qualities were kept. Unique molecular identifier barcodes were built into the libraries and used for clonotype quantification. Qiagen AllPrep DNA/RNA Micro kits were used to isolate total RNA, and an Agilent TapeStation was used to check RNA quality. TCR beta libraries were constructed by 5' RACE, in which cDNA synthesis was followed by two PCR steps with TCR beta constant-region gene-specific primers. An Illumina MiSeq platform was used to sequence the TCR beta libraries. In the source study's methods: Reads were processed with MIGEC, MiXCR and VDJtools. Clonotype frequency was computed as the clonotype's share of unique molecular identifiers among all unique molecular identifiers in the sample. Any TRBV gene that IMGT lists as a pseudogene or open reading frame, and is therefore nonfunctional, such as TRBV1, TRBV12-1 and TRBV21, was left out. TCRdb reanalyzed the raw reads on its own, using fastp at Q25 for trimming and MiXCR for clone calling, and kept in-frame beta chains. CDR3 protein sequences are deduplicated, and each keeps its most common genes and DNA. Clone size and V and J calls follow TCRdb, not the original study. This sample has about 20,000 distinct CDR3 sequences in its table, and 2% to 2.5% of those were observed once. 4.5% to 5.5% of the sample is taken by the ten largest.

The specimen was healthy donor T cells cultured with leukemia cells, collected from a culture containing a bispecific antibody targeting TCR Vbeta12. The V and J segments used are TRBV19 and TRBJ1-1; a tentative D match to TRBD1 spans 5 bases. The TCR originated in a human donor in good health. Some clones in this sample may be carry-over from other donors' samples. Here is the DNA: TGTGCCAGTAGTGTGACAGTGAACACTGAAGCTTTCTTT. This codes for CASSVTVNTEAFF.